The T cell receptor beta chain described here comes from a study of cytomegalovirus exposure and HLA in healthy donors. PCR used 60 Vbeta primers and 13 Jbeta primers. Assay used: immunoSEQ multiplex PCR; TCRdb lists only in-frame clones, some missing. The sample holds about 130,000 clones; around 80% are singletons and the top ten take approximately 2.6%. As to this clone: Other DNA sequences within the sample encode an identical CDR3.

Germline-derived CDR1 and CDR2 are MDHEN and SYDVKM. V gave up 2 bases and J gave up 5 bases, with 15 bases separating them. The CDR3 consists of 15 residues. The TCR originated in a man between 45 and 60 years old in good health and CMV-seronegative. The rearrangement links TRBV28 to TRBJ1-1, with unresolved D. The sample taken for sequencing was PBMCs. CDR3 amino acids: CASSLAGGGWTEAFF. The CDR3 bases are TGTGCCAGCAGTTTAGCGGGAGGCGGGTGGACTGAAGCTTTCTTT.